What follows describes a single T cell receptor (beta chain). The germline V gene encodes CDR1 SGDLS and CDR2 YYNGEE. Losses at the gene ends were 0 bases for V and 4 bases for J; bases not matched to a gene: 6. This CDR3 has 17 residues. The data stem from a study of blood T cell repertoires in COVID-19. Study-level information: The United States, Italy and Spain were the sources of the acute and convalescent COVID-19 samples. In each case, the material was cDNA or gDNA derived from T cells, B-cell-depleted T cells, or PBMCs.

Methods used by the authors: Reference gene primer amplification gave nucleated cell count estimates. Sequenced by immunoSEQ multiplex PCR; TCRdb stores in-frame clones only, minus some. V and J calls and clone size are those listed in that table; D and trimming were worked out from the DNA. The sample records 95,000 to 120,000 clones, roughly 84% being singletons. Sequencing used peripheral blood. This receptor was obtained from a man in his forties with acute or convalescent COVID-19. V and J are TRBV9 and TRBJ2-3, with TRBD2 matching 12 bases. In DNA, the CDR3 is TGTGCCAGCAGCGTAGAGGGGCTAGCGGGGGGGCCAGATACGCAGTATTTT. Translation: CASSVEGLAGGPDTQYF.